The 17 T cell receptor beta chains below come from one sample, sequenced in a study of CD8 T cells in ankylosing spondylitis. TCRdb re-called the 5' RACE reads with MiXCR, one entry per CDR3 protein. The data hold 670,000 or so distinct CDR3 sequences, with around 20% observed a single time. Study-wide results and limits: It appeared that ankylosing spondylitis blood was characterized by a TCR beta motif of roughly 8 highly homologous variants.

The antigens for these receptors are not known. Sequenced input: blood, either unsorted or a sorted T cell fraction (not recorded which). These receptors all come from a male donor with ankylosing spondylitis.

V is TRBV11-2 and J is TRBJ1-1, with a possible D match to TRBD1 (5 bases). Trimming left V 1 base short and J 2 bases short, with 11 bases between. Looked up from germline, CDR1 is SGHAT and CDR2 is FQNNGV. The CDR3 runs 15 residues. The CDR3 bases are TGTGCCAGCAGCTTAGGATTCCAGGGAAACACTGAAGCTTTCTTT. Protein: CASSLGFQGNTEAFF.

This chain uses TRBV7-2 with TRBJ1-2, with D possibly TRBD1 on 5 matching bases. Germline V gives CDR1 SGHTA, CDR2 FQGNSA. The V end lost 3 bases, the J end lost 8 bases, and 10 bases lay between the germline ends. The CDR3 sequence is 12 residues long. DNA for the CDR3: TGTGCCAGCAGCTTGGGGACGTGGGGCTACACCTTC. It specifies CASSLGTWGYTF.

The chain uses TRBV12-3 or TRBV12-4 and TRBJ2-4; no clear D. V was clipped by 5 bases and J by 0 bases, with 14 bases between them. This CDR3 spans 16 amino acids. CDR3 sequence (DNA): TGTGCCAGCAGTCTGGACCCGAGAGGAGCCAAAAACATTCAGTACTTC. This translates into CASSLDPRGAKNIQYF.

The chain links TRBV7-2 to TRBJ2-1, with 9 nucleotides matching TRBD1. J lost 1 base, V lost 10 bases, and 2 bases had no gene match. Germline V gene sequence: CDR1 SGHTA, CDR2 FQGNSA. The CDR3 is made up of 13 amino acids. The CDR3 loop reads CATGTGSYNEQFF. The CDR3 DNA reads as TGTGCCACCGGGACAGGGTCCTACAATGAGCAGTTCTTC.

This clonotype has only a few counts. In nucleotides, the CDR3 is TGTGCCAGCAGTGATATGAACGGGCTGAATGAGCAGTTCTTC. This translates into CASSDMNGLNEQFF. The chain carries TRBV25-1 and TRBJ2-1; D is unclear. The germline V gene has CDR1 MGHDK and CDR2 SYGVNS. Trimming cost V 3 bases and J 7 bases, with 13 bases left between them. This CDR3 is 14 amino acids long.

This chain links TRBV2 with TRBJ2-7; D not certain. Per the germline V gene, CDR1 is SNHLY and CDR2 is FYNNEI. Trimming removed 6 bases from V and 3 bases from J, with 15 bases in between. The CDR3 has 14 residues. The CDR3 spells CASSMDGPGYEQYF. CDR3 nucleotide sequence: TGTGCCAGCAGCATGGACGGGCCAGGCTACGAGCAGTACTTC.

The rearrangement links TRBV25-1 to TRBJ2-3; no definite D call. V lost 8 bases to trimming and J lost 5 bases, with 8 bases between them. The germline V gene has CDR1 MGHDK and CDR2 SYGVNS. The CDR3 has 11 residues. For the CDR3, the DNA is TGTGCCAGCGGCCCAGGAGATACGCAGTATTTT. Translated, it gives CASGPGDTQYF.

There are many counts of this clonotype. This sequence joins TRBV12-3 or TRBV12-4 and TRBJ2-1; D is undetermined. The CDR3 loop spans 13 amino acids. The V and J ends lost 5 bases and 3 bases respectively, with 8 bases between them. The CDR3 DNA sequence: TGTGCCAGCAGTCCACTAAACTACAATGAGCAGTTCTTC. Translation: CASSPLNYNEQFF.

This clonotype was observed a handful of times. The genes are TRBV5-1 and TRBJ2-7; TRBD1 matches 9 bases. CDR1 and CDR2 (germline): SGHRS, YFSETQ. This CDR3 spans 16 amino acids. V lost 5 bases and J lost 3; bases outside the gene matches: 12. The CDR3 loop reads CASSEQGAFSGYEQYF. CDR3 bases: TGCGCCAGCAGTGAACAGGGGGCTTTTTCAGGCTACGAGCAGTACTTC.

This chain links TRBV11-1 with TRBJ1-3; maybe TRBD1 (5 bases). This CDR3 is 15 amino acids long. Trimming left V 5 bases short and J 0 bases short, with 11 bases between. In germline, CDR1 is SGHAT, CDR2 FQDESV (reference sequence). CDR3 sequence reads: CASSDEGSSGNTIYF. The CDR3 bases are TGTGCCAGCAGCGACGAGGGGAGCTCTGGAAACACCATATATTTT.

V gene TRBV4-1 combines with J gene TRBJ1-1, with 9 bases identical to TRBD1. The CDR3 contains 17 residues. V lost 1 base, J lost 1 base, and 7 bases stayed unmatched. Germline V lookup: CDR1 MGHRA, CDR2 YSYEKL. The CDR3 spells CASSQVGGQGRNTEAFF. CDR3 DNA sequence: TGCGCCAGCAGCCAAGTCGGGGGACAGGGCCGGAACACTGAAGCTTTCTTT.

This clonotype has only a few counts. The chain uses TRBV6-1 and TRBJ2-3, with D possibly matching TRBD2 (5 bases). V was cut by 2 bases and J by 4 bases, with 13 bases left in between. The CDR3 extends over 15 amino acids. Germline loops: CDR1 MNHNS, CDR2 SASEGT. The CDR3 region is CASSELGEASDTQYF. CDR3 DNA sequence: TGTGCCAGCAGTGAACTCGGGGAAGCCTCAGATACGCAGTATTTT.

The chain couples TRBV4-3 to TRBJ2-7, with D perhaps TRBD1 (6 bases). V was shortened by 3 bases and J by 2 bases, with 11 bases between the two germline ends. The CDR3 sequence is 14 residues long. In germline, CDR1 is LGHNA, CDR2 YSLEER. In DNA form, the CDR3 reads TGCGCCAGCAGCCAGGGGACATCCCCCTACGAGCAGTACTTC. As protein: CASSQGTSPYEQYF.

This chain connects TRBV28 to TRBJ2-3; TRBD2 matches at 7 bases. V was pared by 0 bases and J by 2 bases, with 17 bases of the junction left unmatched. From germline, CDR1 is MDHEN and CDR2 SYDVKM. This CDR3 is 20 amino acids long. As DNA, the CDR3 is TGTGCCAGCAGTTTATGGGGGGAGGGAGCGCGAGATTGGGACACAGATACGCAGTATTTT. It is translated as CASSLWGEGARDWDTDTQYF.

The rearrangement joins TRBV12-3 or TRBV12-4 to TRBJ2-1; 9 bases fit TRBD2. There are 15 residues in the CDR3. Trimming cost V 7 bases and J 9 bases; bases outside gene matches: 13. In DNA form, the CDR3 reads TGTGCCAGCACCCGGGCGGCGGGGGGGCCACGTGAGCAGTTCTTC. This encodes CASTRAAGGPREQFF.

V is TRBV9 and J is TRBJ1-5; possible D gene TRBD1, 6 bases. V lost 3 bases to trimming and J lost 6 bases, with 13 bases between them. The CDR3 has 14 residues. The V gene's germline CDR1 is SGDLS and CDR2 YYNGEE. Here the CDR3 DNA reads TGTGCCAGCAGCGCGAGAGGGGACACTCAGCCCCAGCATTTT. This codes for CASSARGDTQPQHF. Full variable domain (rest looked up from reference TRBV9 and TRBJ1-5): DSGVTQTPKHLITATGQRVTLRCSPRSGDLSVYWYQQSLDQGLQFLIQYYNGEERAKGNILERFSAQQFPDLHSELNLSSLELGDSALYFCASSARGDTQPQHFGDGTRLSIL.

This chain joins TRBV5-1 and TRBJ2-3; TRBD1 aligns across 10 bases. The CDR3 contains 15 residues. CDR1 is SGHRS and CDR2 is YFSETQ in the germline V gene. Trimming at V came to 0 bases and at J to 4 bases, leaving 2 bases not matched to a gene. CDR3 residues: CASSLEGTGADTQYF. The DNA for the CDR3 is TGCGCCAGCAGCTTGGAGGGGACAGGGGCAGATACGCAGTATTTT.